The 23 T cell receptor beta chains given below trace back to one sample, sequenced in a study of cytomegalovirus exposure and HLA in healthy donors. A multiplex PCR was run with 60 Vbeta primers and 13 Jbeta primers. Assay: immunoSEQ multiplex PCR; the TCRdb copy retains only in-frame clones and omits some. Here the sample spans roughly 190,000 clones, roughly 80% being singletons. Sequenced input: PBMCs. These receptors were collected from a woman in her 30s in good health and CMV-seropositive.

This clone has just one count. J is TRBJ2-2 and V is TRBV7-9; D is perhaps TRBD2 (6 bases). CDR3 length: 14 residues. V lost 0 bases and J 6 bases, leaving 8 bases between the germline ends. The V gene's germline CDR1 is SEHNR and CDR2 FQNEAQ (reference sequence). CDR3 amino acids: CASSLAGGPGELFF. CDR3 in DNA: TGTGCCAGCAGCTTAGCGGGAGGACCCGGGGAGCTGTTTTTT.

This clone occurred a few times. This chain connects TRBV7-9 to TRBJ1-2; TRBD1 matches at 12 bases. Germline V gives CDR1 SEHNR, CDR2 FQNEAQ (reference sequence). This CDR3 is 15 amino acids long. J lost 4 bases, V lost 4 bases, and 4 bases had no gene match. The CDR3: CASSWGQGAIYGYTF. The CDR3 nucleotides read TGTGCCAGCAGCTGGGGACAGGGGGCTATCTATGGCTACACCTTC.

The chain employs TRBV7-9 and TRBJ2-5; 8 bases are shared with TRBD1. The CDR3 is 15 amino acids. The V gene end was trimmed by 1 base and the J gene end by 5 bases; junction bases not matched to a gene: 6. Germline V gene sequence: CDR1 SEHNR, CDR2 FQNEAQ (reference sequence). CDR3 sequence (DNA): TGTGCCAGCAGCTTAGGACAGGGGTTGGGGGAGACCCAGTACTTC. The encoded protein is CASSLGQGLGETQYF.

The chain carries TRBV5-6 and TRBJ2-7; D not resolved. This CDR3 contains 13 residues. V was pared by 0 bases and J by 7 bases, with 11 bases between. Germline CDR1 is SGHDT and CDR2 is YYEEEE. Here the CDR3 DNA reads TGTGCCAGCAGCTTGGGGAGCCGAGAGGAGCAGTACTTC. Its protein product is CASSLGSREEQYF.

CDR3 amino acids: CASSGYRGSYEQYF. In nucleotides, the CDR3 is TGTGCCAGCAGTGGTTACAGGGGCTCCTACGAGCAGTACTTC. The chain links TRBV6-1 to TRBJ2-5; TRBD1 matches 7 bases. The J call may be incorrect, as the DNA end agrees better with TRBJ2-7. The V gene's germline CDR1 is MNHNS and CDR2 SASEGT. CDR3 length: 14 amino acids.

The chain uses TRBV4-1 and TRBJ2-1; 11 nucleotides align to TRBD2. After removal of 4 bases from V and 5 bases from J, the junction contained 7 bases not matched to a gene. The germline gives CDR1 MGHRA, CDR2 YSYEKL. The CDR3 covers 16 residues. The CDR3 coding sequence is TGCGCCAGCAGCCTACAAATGGGACTAGCGGACAATGAGCAGTTCTTC. It is translated as CASSLQMGLADNEQFF.

The chain has TRBV4-2 and TRBJ2-1; 9 nucleotides agree with TRBD2. Per germline, CDR1 LGHNA and CDR2 YNFKEQ. This CDR3 contains 15 residues. J gave up 6 bases and V 5 bases, and 8 bases lay outside the gene matches. CDR3 amino acids: CASSSARTSVNEQFF. The DNA of the CDR3 is TGTGCCAGCAGCTCCGCCCGGACTAGCGTCAATGAGCAGTTCTTC.

This clone was observed once. The rearrangement joins TRBV10-3 to TRBJ2-7; D is undetermined. Germline V gene lookup returns CDR1 ENHRY and CDR2 SYGVKD. V was cut by 6 bases and J by 5 bases, with 11 bases left in between. The CDR3 has 12 amino acids. The CDR3 region has the DNA TGTGCCATCAGGCACGTAGAGGACGAGCAGTACTTC. This codes for CAIRHVEDEQYF.

This rearrangement joins TRBV11-2 to TRBJ2-7; D is unclear. Between the trimmed V and J ends, which lost 1 base and 2 bases, there was a span of 9 bases. Germline loops: CDR1 SGHAT, CDR2 FQNNGV. The CDR3 spans 14 residues. The CDR3 coding sequence is TGTGCCAGCAGCTTAGTGCGGTTCCCCTACGAGCAGTACTTC. Translating it yields CASSLVRFPYEQYF.

V and J are TRBV19 and TRBJ1-2; D call uncertain. Trimming shortened V by 1 base and J by 2 bases, and 8 bases separated the two germline ends. This CDR3 has 14 amino acids. Germline CDR1 LNHDA, CDR2 SQIVND (reference sequence). The CDR3 DNA reads TGTGCCAGTAGTATAGGCGGCGGGAACTATGGCTACACCTTC. Protein: CASSIGGGNYGYTF.

The chain couples TRBV7-9 to TRBJ1-4; 9 nucleotides align to TRBD1. The CDR3 sequence is 16 residues long. Germline V gene sequence: CDR1 SEHNR, CDR2 FQNEAQ (reference sequence). V lost 5 bases and J lost 5; bases outside the gene matches: 9. CDR3 in amino acids: CASSLSGQGMNEKLFF. The CDR3, as DNA: TGTGCCAGCAGCCTTAGCGGACAGGGGATGAATGAAAAACTGTTTTTT.

This sequence joins TRBV5-1 and TRBJ1-2; a weak D match, TRBD1 (5 bases). This CDR3 is 14 amino acids long. V was cut by 4 bases and J by 2 bases, with 12 bases left in between. Per germline, CDR1 SGHRS and CDR2 YFSETQ. The DNA for the CDR3 is TGCGCCAGCAGCCCCGGGGGGTACAACTATGGCTACACCTTC. This gives the protein CASSPGGYNYGYTF.

Points on this clone: This sample also contains other DNA sequences that code for the same CDR3. The chain combines TRBV27 with TRBJ2-7, with D uncertain. With 4 bases removed from V and 0 bases from J, the gap between germline ends came to 4 bases. This CDR3 has 12 amino acids. Germline V gene sequence: CDR1 MNHEY, CDR2 SMNVEV (reference sequence). Written as DNA, the CDR3 is TGTGCCAGCAGTTCAAACTCCTACGAGCAGTACTTC. Translation gives CASSSNSYEQYF.

The chain employs TRBV5-1 and TRBJ2-3; no definite D call. The CDR3 loop spans 16 amino acids. Germline assignment: CDR1 SGHRS and CDR2 YFSETQ. Trimming removed 4 bases at V and 5 bases at J, with 20 bases between. CDR3 coding DNA: TGCGCCAGCAGCCCCGCCAGCACTTCCAGAGGAGATACGCAGTATTTT. Protein: CASSPASTSRGDTQYF.

The chain has TRBV27 and TRBJ2-3, with TRBD2 matching 9 bases. The J segment lost 3 bases and the V segment lost 3 bases, leaving 7 bases of the junction unmatched. Germline CDR1 reads MNHEY; CDR2 reads SMNVEV (reference sequence). The CDR3 runs to 16 residues. In DNA, the CDR3 is TGTGCCAGCAGTTTCAAGAGCGGGGGGAGGACAGATACGCAGTATTTT. Residues: CASSFKSGGRTDTQYF.

The gene calls are TRBV30 and TRBJ2-7; 7 bases agree with TRBD1. There are 13 residues in the CDR3. The V gene's germline CDR1 is GTSNPN and CDR2 SVGIG (reference sequence). Trimming cost V 0 bases and J 4 bases; bases outside gene matches: 3. CDR3 sequence reads: CAWSVGRGYEQYF. Here the CDR3 DNA reads TGTGCCTGGAGTGTAGGCAGGGGGTACGAGCAGTACTTC. Variable domain in full (rest from reference TRBV30 and TRBJ2-7): SQTIHQWPATLVQPVGSPLSLECTVEGTSNPNLYWYRQAAGRGLQLLFYSVGIGQISSEVPQNLSASRPQDRQFILSSKKLLLSDSGFYLCAWSVGRGYEQYFGPGTRLTVT.

V is TRBV6-1 and J is TRBJ1-1, with D unresolved. This CDR3 has 14 amino acids. Germline assignment: CDR1 MNHNS and CDR2 SASEGT. The V and J ends lost 3 bases and 1 base respectively, with 9 bases between them. The CDR3 nucleotides read TGTGCCAGCAGTGAGTTGTCAGGGAACACTGAAGCTTTCTTT. It specifies CASSELSGNTEAFF.

The chain joins TRBV5-5 to TRBJ1-1; 9 nucleotides agree with TRBD1. Germline V gene data show CDR1 as SGHKS and CDR2 as YYEKEE (reference sequence). The V segment lost 4 bases and the J segment 5 bases; nucleotides outside the gene matches: 6. The CDR3 has 14 amino acids. The DNA of the CDR3 is TGTGCCAGCAGCCCGACAGGGGGGGGAACTGAAGCTTTCTTT. Translation: CASSPTGGGTEAFF.

This clone was recorded a few times. V and J are TRBV7-2 and TRBJ2-1; 8 nucleotides match TRBD2. CDR1 SGHTA and CDR2 FQGNSA come from the germline V gene. Trimming took 0 bases from V and 12 from J; bases not matched to a gene: 7. The CDR3 is 14 amino acids. For the CDR3, the DNA is TGTGCCAGCAGCTTAGCGAGGGCGGGAGGACGGCAGTTCTTC. Amino acids: CASSLARAGGRQFF.

The chain has TRBV6-6 and TRBJ2-7, with no clear D. V lost 7 bases to trimming and J lost 0 bases, with 13 bases between them. CDR3 length: 14 amino acids. CDR1 is MNHNY and CDR2 is SVGAGI in the germline V gene (reference sequence). The CDR3 here is CASTHGYSSYEQYF. The CDR3 DNA reads as TGTGCCAGCACCCACGGCTACAGCTCCTACGAGCAGTACTTC.

The chain uses TRBV7-2 and TRBJ1-2, with D tentatively TRBD1 (5 bases). The CDR3 extends over 13 amino acids. From germline, CDR1 is SGHTA and CDR2 FQGNSA. V was cut by 2 bases and J by 4 bases, with 8 bases left in between. The CDR3: CASSLLGGYGYTF. CDR3 sequence (DNA): TGTGCCAGCAGCTTATTGGGGGGCTATGGCTACACCTTC. The full variable domain, in which reference TRBV7-2 and TRBJ1-2 provide the parts outside the CDR3, is GAGVSQSPSNKVTEKGKDVELRCDPISGHTALYWYRQSLGQGLEFLIYFQGNSAPDKSGLPSDRFSAERTGGSVSTLTIQRTQQEDSAVYLCASSLLGGYGYTFGSGTRLTVV.

The V call is TRBV7-2, the J call TRBJ1-2; D not certain. Germline lookup yields CDR1 SGHTA and CDR2 FQGNSA. V was clipped by 5 bases and J by 8 bases, with 15 bases between them. The CDR3 is made up of 13 amino acids. CDR3 nucleotide sequence: TGTGCCAGCAGCCCCGAGTACGCGGGAGGCTACACCTTC. It encodes CASSPEYAGGYTF.

Only one count was recorded for this clone. This chain uses TRBV10-3 with TRBJ2-1; perhaps TRBD2 as D (5 bases). The V and J ends lost 11 bases and 9 bases respectively, with 17 bases between them. The germline gives CDR1 ENHRY, CDR2 SYGVKD. The CDR3 runs 12 residues. Here the CDR3 reads CAAGLAKSEQFF. The CDR3 DNA sequence: TGTGCCGCCGGACTTGCGAAGAGTGAGCAGTTCTTC.